A single sample gave rise to the 14 T cell receptor beta chains below, sequenced in a study of PD-1 blockade in classical Hodgkin lymphoma. The time point: cycle 4 day 1 (C4D1), after less than seven weeks of nivolumab. Autologous stem cell transplantation was followed by relapse in every patient, and brentuximab vedotin exposure varied. The protocol was immunoSEQ multiplex PCR, while the TCRdb copy is restricted to in-frame clones and leaves out a portion. Here the sample spans some 58,000 clones, 85% to 95% being singletons. The source was peripheral blood mononuclear cells (PBMCs), collected before the fourth cycle of nivolumab. The receptor source for this set is a human donor with classical Hodgkin lymphoma.

V gene TRBV18 combines with J gene TRBJ1-5; D is uncertain. Germline CDR1 KGHSH, CDR2 LQKENI. The germline V and J ends were trimmed by 0 bases and 1 base, with 10 bases remaining between them. This CDR3 comprises 16 residues. CDR3 residues: CASSPPGISSNQPQHF. For the CDR3, the DNA is TGTGCCAGCTCACCACCGGGGATTTCGAGCAATCAGCCCCAGCATTTT.

J is TRBJ2-5 and V is TRBV18; D remains unclear. V shed 6 bases and J shed 2 bases, with 7 bases lying between them. Germline values: CDR1 KGHSH, CDR2 LQKENI. The CDR3 covers 12 residues. The CDR3 region is CASSPDQETQYF. The CDR3 coding sequence is TGTGCCAGCTCCCCGGATCAAGAGACCCAGTACTTC.

The chain recombines TRBV19 with TRBJ2-7; either TRBD1 or TRBD2 may fit D (6 bases each). Germline assignment: CDR1 LNHDA and CDR2 SQIVND (reference sequence). The CDR3 is made up of 15 amino acids. The V gene lost 5 bases and the J gene lost 2 bases, with 16 bases spanning the gap. CDR3 residues: CASSSPGAKTYEQYF. The CDR3 region has the DNA TGTGCCAGTAGTTCCCCGGGGGCCAAAACCTACGAGCAGTACTTC.

V is TRBV28 and J is TRBJ2-6, with no clear D. The CDR3 extends over 16 amino acids. Germline V gene data show CDR1 as MDHEN and CDR2 as SYDVKM. The germline V and J ends were trimmed by 2 bases and 2 bases, with 10 bases remaining between them. As DNA, the CDR3 is TGTGCCAGCAGTTTAAGCGTCCAGCCTGGGGCCAACGTCCTGACTTTC. Protein sequence: CASSLSVQPGANVLTF.

V is TRBV7-6 and J is TRBJ2-1; TRBD2 aligns across 11 bases. Germline V lookup: CDR1 SGHVS, CDR2 FNYEAQ. The CDR3 has 19 amino acids. V was clipped by 0 bases and J by 0 bases; unmatched bases: 7. Here the CDR3 reads CASSLASGGVRSSYNEQFF. DNA for the CDR3: TGTGCCAGCAGCTTAGCTAGCGGGGGGGTCCGCAGCTCCTACAATGAGCAGTTCTTC. The variable domain in full, with the rest retrieved from reference TRBV7-6 and TRBJ2-1, is GAGVSQSPRYKVTKRGQDVALRCDPISGHVSLYWYRQALGQGPEFLTYFNYEAQQDKSGLPNDRFSAERPEGSISTLTIQRTEQRDSAMYRCASSLASGGVRSSYNEQFFGPGTRLTVL.

This chain joins TRBV19 and TRBJ2-1, with 8 positions matching TRBD2. The V gene end was trimmed by 3 bases and the J gene end by 0 bases; junction bases not matched to a gene: 4. Germline CDR1 reads LNHDA; CDR2 reads SQIVND (reference sequence). The CDR3 sequence is 16 residues long. DNA of the CDR3: TGTGCCAGTAGTATTTCGGGGGGGAGCTCCTACAATGAGCAGTTCTTC. Protein: CASSISGGSSYNEQFF.

V usage is TRBV27 and J usage is TRBJ2-5; 12 positions agree with TRBD2. Germline CDR1 and CDR2: MNHEY and SMNVEV (reference sequence). V gave up 3 bases and J gave up 12 bases; unmatched junction bases: 5. This CDR3 has 13 amino acids. The CDR3, as DNA: TGTGCCAGCAGTTTCTCAGGACTAGCGGGGAAGTACTTC. This translates into CASSFSGLAGKYF.

The chain couples TRBV18 to TRBJ1-1, with 8 nucleotides matching TRBD1. V lost 2 bases, J lost 4 bases, and 3 bases stayed unmatched. Germline V gives CDR1 KGHSH, CDR2 LQKENI. The CDR3 spans 14 residues. In DNA form, the CDR3 reads TGTGCCAGCTCACCAGCGACAGGGGCCACTGAAGCTTTCTTT. Translating it yields CASSPATGATEAFF.

V and J are TRBV7-6 and TRBJ2-1; maybe TRBD1 (5 bases). The germline V and J ends were trimmed by 2 bases and 9 bases, with 8 bases remaining between them. CDR1 and CDR2 (germline): SGHVS, FNYEAQ. CDR3 length: 12 amino acids. The CDR3 DNA reads TGTGCCAGCAGCTTACCCCAGGGTGAGCAGTTCTTC. Translation: CASSLPQGEQFF. Full variable domain (missing parts from reference TRBV7-6 and TRBJ2-1): GAGVSQSPRYKVTKRGQDVALRCDPISGHVSLYWYRQALGQGPEFLTYFNYEAQQDKSGLPNDRFSAERPEGSISTLTIQRTEQRDSAMYRCASSLPQGEQFFGPGTRLTVL.

V usage is TRBV27 and J usage is TRBJ2-5; TRBD2 matches 9 bases. CDR1 is MNHEY and CDR2 is SMNVEV in the germline V gene (reference sequence). This CDR3 has 15 amino acids. The V segment lost 6 bases and the J segment 5 bases; nucleotides outside the gene matches: 10. CDR3 residues: CASRAGGPLSETQYF. CDR3 coding DNA: TGTGCCAGCAGGGCGGGAGGGCCCCTATCGGAGACCCAGTACTTC.

The chain recombines TRBV5-4 with TRBJ1-2; possible D gene TRBD1, 6 bases. Germline V gene data show CDR1 as SGHNT and CDR2 as YYREEE (reference sequence). The CDR3 contains 13 residues. Trimming left V 3 bases short and J 8 bases short, with 14 bases between. CDR3 amino acids: CASSSRSGTGYTF. CDR3 DNA sequence: TGTGCCAGCAGCTCCCGATCGGGGACAGGCTACACCTTC.

The genes are TRBV4-1 and TRBJ2-1; 10 positions agree with TRBD2. This CDR3 has 14 amino acids. Germline CDR1 is MGHRA and CDR2 is YSYEKL. J lost 15 bases, V lost 0 bases, and 8 bases had no gene match. CDR3 protein: CASSQESNVAGGFF. CDR3 DNA sequence: TGCGCCAGCAGCCAAGAATCAAACGTAGCGGGGGGGTTCTTC.

The DNA for the CDR3 is TGTGCCAGCAGTCCCGGGACAGGGAACTACGAGCAGTACTTC. This codes for CASSPGTGNYEQYF. V and J are TRBV27 and TRBJ2-7; TRBD1 matches at 9 bases. Germline lookup yields CDR1 MNHEY and CDR2 SMNVEV (reference sequence). The CDR3 runs 14 residues. J gave up 3 bases and V 5 bases, and 5 bases lay outside the gene matches.

V gene TRBV7-2 combines with J gene TRBJ2-3; tentatively, D is TRBD1 or TRBD2 (5 bases each). The CDR3 consists of 15 residues. Germline CDR1 SGHTA, CDR2 FQGNSA. V lost 0 bases to trimming and J lost 0 bases, with 7 bases between them. The CDR3: CASSLAGVSTDTQYF. The CDR3 DNA sequence: TGTGCCAGCAGCTTAGCGGGGGTTAGCACAGATACGCAGTATTTT.